This T cell receptor beta chain emerged from a study of blood T cell repertoires in COVID-19 (dated by TCRdb to the early 2020s). Broadly, across the study: Samples from collaborators originated in the United States, Italy and Spain and spanned both the acute and convalescent phases of COVID-19. Samples came from the ongoing ImmuneRACE study (first 160 participants) plus 1,254 subjects from 6 global collaborators. Nearly every sample came with metadata listing a de-identified subject ID, COVID-19 status, age in years and sex. The dataset comprised deeply sampled blood TCRbeta repertoires from subjects exposed to, actively infected with, or recovered from COVID-19. The prospective study material was composed of cDNA or gDNA derived from T cells, B-cell-depleted T cells, or PBMCs. A freely available public database, intended as a resource for researchers studying the immune response to SARS-CoV-2, is where the repertoires were released. HLA class I and class II types, where available, came from metadata supplied by the sample provider rather than from assay-based typing. General conclusions and limits of the study: Clinical and demographic metadata were provided uncurated, with the amount varying by source and participant.

TCRbeta CDR3 regions were amplified from genomic DNA using the immunoSEQ Assay, a bias-controlled multiplex PCR. Per the original workflow: The number of nucleated cells in each sample was estimated by amplification of reference gene primers within the assay. To quantify the absolute abundance of each unique TCRbeta CDR3 rearrangement, sequence reads were collapsed and filtered. For each sample, productive Simpson clonality was calculated as the square root of Simpson's diversity index over productive rearrangements. TCRdb limited this immuneACCESS table to in-frame rearrangements with V and J called. A share of clones is missing; checked studies link under half to unresolved V genes, and the rest is unexplained. The V and J calls and clone size come from that table; D and trimming were worked out from the DNA. For this sample the table gives about 220,000 clones, of which around 84% were detected only once. The ten top clones hold around 13% of the sample.

Compared with germline, V lacks 4 bases and J lacks 2 bases; bases without a gene match: 6. For CDR1 and CDR2, the germline V gene (reference sequence) lists SGHNT and YYREEE. The CDR3 runs 15 residues from the cysteine to the phenylalanine. The sequence is cut down to CDR3 DNA, 45 bases in frame from base 1. Each collaborating institution followed its own protocols to collect whole blood in K2EDTA tubes. Collaborator samples were shipped for TCRbeta analysis as frozen whole blood, isolated PBMCs, or DNA extracted from either sample type. A word on this clone: Its antigen is not yet known. Per-nucleotide qualities are absent, and no much larger clonotype sits a single base away.

This sequence originates from a human donor in a cohort sampled during active COVID-19. In this chain, TRBV5-4 is recombined with TRBJ2-7; 10 middle bases align to TRBD1. The material sequenced was peripheral blood. The DNA is TGTGCCAGCAGCCTCGGGACAGGGGCCGCCTACGAGCAGTACTTC. The encoded protein is CASSLGTGAAYEQYF.